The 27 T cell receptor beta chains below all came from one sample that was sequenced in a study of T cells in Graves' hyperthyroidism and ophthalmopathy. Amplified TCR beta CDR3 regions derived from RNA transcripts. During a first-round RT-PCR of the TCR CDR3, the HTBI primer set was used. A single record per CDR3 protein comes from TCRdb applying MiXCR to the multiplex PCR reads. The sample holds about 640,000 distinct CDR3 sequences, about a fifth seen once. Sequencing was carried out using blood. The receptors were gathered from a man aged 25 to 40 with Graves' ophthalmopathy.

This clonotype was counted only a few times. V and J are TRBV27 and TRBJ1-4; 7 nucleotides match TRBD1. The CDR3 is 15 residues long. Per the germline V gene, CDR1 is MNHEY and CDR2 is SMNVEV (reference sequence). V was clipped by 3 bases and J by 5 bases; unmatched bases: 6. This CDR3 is CASSFLGTANEKLFF. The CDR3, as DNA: TGTGCCAGCAGTTTCCTCGGGACAGCAAATGAAAAACTGTTTTTT.

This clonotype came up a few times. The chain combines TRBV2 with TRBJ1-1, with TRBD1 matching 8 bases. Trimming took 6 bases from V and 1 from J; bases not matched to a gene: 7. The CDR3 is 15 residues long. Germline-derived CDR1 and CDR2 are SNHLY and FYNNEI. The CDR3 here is CASSSQGVGNTEAFF. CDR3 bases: TGTGCCAGCAGCTCACAGGGGGTGGGGAACACTGAAGCTTTCTTT.

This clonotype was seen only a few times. CDR3 DNA: TGTGCCAGCAGATCCCGGGAGGGGTCCTACAATGAGCAGTTCTTC. It encodes CASRSREGSYNEQFF. V gene TRBV2 combines with J gene TRBJ2-1; TRBD2 agrees at 8 bases. The germline V gene encodes CDR1 SNHLY and CDR2 FYNNEI. Germline trimming cut 6 bases from V and 1 base from J; bases unmatched to any gene: 5. The CDR3 sequence is 15 residues long.

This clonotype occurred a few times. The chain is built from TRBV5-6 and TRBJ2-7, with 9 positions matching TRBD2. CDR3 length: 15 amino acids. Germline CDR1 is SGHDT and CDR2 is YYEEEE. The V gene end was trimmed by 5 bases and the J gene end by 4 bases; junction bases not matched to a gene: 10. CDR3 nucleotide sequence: TGTGCCAGCAGACTAGCGGGCACGGAAACATACGAGCAGTACTTC. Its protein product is CASRLAGTETYEQYF.

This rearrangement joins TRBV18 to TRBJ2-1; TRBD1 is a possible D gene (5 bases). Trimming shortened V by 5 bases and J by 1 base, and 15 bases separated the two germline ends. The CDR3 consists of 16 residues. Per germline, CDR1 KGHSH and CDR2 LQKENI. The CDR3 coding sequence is TGTGCCAGCTCAAGTTGGGGCAGCCAATCCTACAATGAGCAGTTCTTC. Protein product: CASSSWGSQSYNEQFF.

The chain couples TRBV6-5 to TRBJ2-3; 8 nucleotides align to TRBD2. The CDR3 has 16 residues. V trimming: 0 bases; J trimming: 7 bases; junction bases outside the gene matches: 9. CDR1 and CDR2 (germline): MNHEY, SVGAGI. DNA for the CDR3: TGTGCCAGCAGTTACTCGGGGGGACTAGACGATAATACGCAGTATTTT. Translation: CASSYSGGLDDNTQYF.

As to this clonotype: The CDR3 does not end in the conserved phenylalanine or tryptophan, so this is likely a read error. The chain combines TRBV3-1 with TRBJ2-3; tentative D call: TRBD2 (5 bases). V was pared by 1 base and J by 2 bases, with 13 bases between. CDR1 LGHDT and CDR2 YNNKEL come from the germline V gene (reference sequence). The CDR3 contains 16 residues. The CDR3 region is CASSQAVGGLTDTQYS. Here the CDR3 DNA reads TGTGCCAGCAGCCAAGCGGTAGGCGGACTCACAGATACGCAGTATTCT.

The CDR3 sequence is CASSPGLGGIHEQFF. CDR3 sequence (DNA): TGTGCCAGCTCACCAGGACTAGGGGGAATCCATGAGCAGTTCTTC. The chain links TRBV18 to TRBJ2-1; the D gene is possibly TRBD2 (7 bases). CDR3 length: 15 residues. Germline CDR1 reads KGHSH; CDR2 reads LQKENI. Trimming pared 2 bases from V and 8 bases from J, leaving 16 bases between.

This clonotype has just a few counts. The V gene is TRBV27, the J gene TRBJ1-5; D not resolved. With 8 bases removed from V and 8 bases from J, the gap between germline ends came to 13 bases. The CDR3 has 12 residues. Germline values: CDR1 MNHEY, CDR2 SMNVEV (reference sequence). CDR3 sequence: CASGVGMEPQHF. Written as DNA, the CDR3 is TGTGCCAGCGGGGTGGGAATGGAGCCCCAGCATTTT.

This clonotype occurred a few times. CDR3 DNA sequence: TGTGCCATCAGTGAACCGGAGTCCACAGATACGCAGTATTTT. Translating it yields CAISEPESTDTQYF. The rearrangement uses TRBV10-3 and TRBJ2-3; the D is unclear. The CDR3 loop spans 14 amino acids. V dropped 3 bases and J dropped 2 bases, with 9 bases sitting between them. Germline loops: CDR1 ENHRY, CDR2 SYGVKD.

CDR3 DNA: TGCAGCGTAGGAGACCTTCACTCCGGGGAGCTGTTTTTT. Translated: CSVGDLHSGELFF. The gene calls are TRBV29-1 and TRBJ2-2; no clear D gene. The germline V gene has CDR1 SQVTM and CDR2 ANQGSEA. The germline V and J ends were trimmed by 6 bases and 6 bases, with 14 bases remaining between them. The CDR3 runs to 13 residues.

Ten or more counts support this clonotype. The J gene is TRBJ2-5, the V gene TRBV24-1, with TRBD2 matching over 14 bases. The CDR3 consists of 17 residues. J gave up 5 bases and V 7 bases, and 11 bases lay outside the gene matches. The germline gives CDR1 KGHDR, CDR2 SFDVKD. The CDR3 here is CATSRPGLAGVGETQYF. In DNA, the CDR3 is TGTGCCACCAGCCGGCCGGGACTAGCGGGAGTCGGGGAGACCCAGTACTTC.

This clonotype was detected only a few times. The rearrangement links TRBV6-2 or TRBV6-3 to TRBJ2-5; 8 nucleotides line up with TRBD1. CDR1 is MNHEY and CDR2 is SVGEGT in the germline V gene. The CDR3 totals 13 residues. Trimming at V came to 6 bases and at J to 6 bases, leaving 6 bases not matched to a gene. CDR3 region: CASRVQGVKTQYF. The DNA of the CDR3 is TGTGCCAGCAGAGTACAGGGGGTCAAGACCCAGTACTTC.

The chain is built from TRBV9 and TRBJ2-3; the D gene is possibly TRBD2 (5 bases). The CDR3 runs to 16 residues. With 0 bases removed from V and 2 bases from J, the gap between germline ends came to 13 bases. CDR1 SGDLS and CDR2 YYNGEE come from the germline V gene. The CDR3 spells CASSVGLAVLTDTQYF. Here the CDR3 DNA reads TGTGCCAGCAGCGTAGGGCTAGCAGTACTCACAGATACGCAGTATTTT.

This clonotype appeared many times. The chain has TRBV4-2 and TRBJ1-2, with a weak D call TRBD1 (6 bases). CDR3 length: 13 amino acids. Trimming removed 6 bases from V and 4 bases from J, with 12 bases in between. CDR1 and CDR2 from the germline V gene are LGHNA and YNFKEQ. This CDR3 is CASSPDSLYGYTF. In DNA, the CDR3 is TGTGCCAGCAGTCCGGACAGTCTCTATGGCTACACCTTC.

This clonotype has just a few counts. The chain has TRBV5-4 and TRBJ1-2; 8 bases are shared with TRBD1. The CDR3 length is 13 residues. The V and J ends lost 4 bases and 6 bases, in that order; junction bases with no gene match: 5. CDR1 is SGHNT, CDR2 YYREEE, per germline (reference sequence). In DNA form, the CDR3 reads TGTGCCAGCAGCGGACAGGGCTGGGATGGCTACACCTTC. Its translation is CASSGQGWDGYTF.

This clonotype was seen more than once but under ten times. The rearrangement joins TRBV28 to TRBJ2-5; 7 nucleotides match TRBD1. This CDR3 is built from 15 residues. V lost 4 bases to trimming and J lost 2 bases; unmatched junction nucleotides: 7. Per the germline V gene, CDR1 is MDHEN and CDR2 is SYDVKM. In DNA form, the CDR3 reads TGTGCCAGCAGTTCTCTCGACAGGGTACAAGAGACCCAGTACTTC. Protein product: CASSSLDRVQETQYF. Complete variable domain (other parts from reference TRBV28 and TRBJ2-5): DVKVTQSSRYLVKRTGEKVFLECVQDMDHENMFWYRQDPGLGLRLIYFSYDVKMKEKGDIPEGYSVSREKKERFSLILESASTNQTSMYLCASSSLDRVQETQYFGPGTRLLVL.

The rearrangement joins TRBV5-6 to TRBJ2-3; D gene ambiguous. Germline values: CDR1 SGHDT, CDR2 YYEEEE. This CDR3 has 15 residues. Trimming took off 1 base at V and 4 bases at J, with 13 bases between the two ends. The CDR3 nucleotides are TGTGCCAGCAGCTTGAAGATCTCTGGGGCAGATACGCAGTATTTT. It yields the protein CASSLKISGADTQYF.

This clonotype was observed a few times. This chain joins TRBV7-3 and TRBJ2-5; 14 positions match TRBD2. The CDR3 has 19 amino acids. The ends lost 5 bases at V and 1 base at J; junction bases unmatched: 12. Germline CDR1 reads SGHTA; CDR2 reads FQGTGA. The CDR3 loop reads CASSPTGTSGRKRQETQYF. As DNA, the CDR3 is TGTGCCAGCAGCCCCACCGGGACTAGCGGGAGAAAGCGCCAAGAGACCCAGTACTTC.

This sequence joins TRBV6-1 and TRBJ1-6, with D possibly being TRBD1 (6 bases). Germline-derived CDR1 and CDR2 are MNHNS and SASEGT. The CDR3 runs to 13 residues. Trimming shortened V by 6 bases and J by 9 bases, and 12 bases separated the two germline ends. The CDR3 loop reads CASSRDNLSPLHF. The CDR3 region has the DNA TGTGCCAGCAGCCGGGACAACCTTTCACCCCTCCACTTT.

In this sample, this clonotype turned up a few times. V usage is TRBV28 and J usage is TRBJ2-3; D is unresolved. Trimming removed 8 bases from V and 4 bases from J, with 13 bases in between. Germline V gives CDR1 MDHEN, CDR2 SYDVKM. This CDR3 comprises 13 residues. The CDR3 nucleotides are TGTGCCAGCGGTGTTCAGTTGGCAGATACGCAGTATTTT. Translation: CASGVQLADTQYF.

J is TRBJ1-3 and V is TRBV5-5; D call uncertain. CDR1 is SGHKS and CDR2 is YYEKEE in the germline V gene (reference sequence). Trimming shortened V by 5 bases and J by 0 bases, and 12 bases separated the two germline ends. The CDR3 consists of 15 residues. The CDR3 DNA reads TGTGCCAGCAGGACGACACTAAGCTCTGGAAACACCATATATTTT. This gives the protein CASRTTLSSGNTIYF.

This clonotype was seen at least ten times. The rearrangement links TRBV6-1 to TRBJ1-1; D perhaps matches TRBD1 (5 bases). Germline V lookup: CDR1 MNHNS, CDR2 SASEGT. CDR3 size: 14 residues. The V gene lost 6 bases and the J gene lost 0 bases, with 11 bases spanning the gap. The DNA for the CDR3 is TGTGCCAGCAGAAGGGACGGAATGAACACTGAAGCTTTCTTT. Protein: CASRRDGMNTEAFF.

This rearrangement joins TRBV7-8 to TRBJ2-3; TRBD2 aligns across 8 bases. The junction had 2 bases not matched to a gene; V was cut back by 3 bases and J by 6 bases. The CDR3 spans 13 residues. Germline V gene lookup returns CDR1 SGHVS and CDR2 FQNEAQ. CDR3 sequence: CASSFGGRDTQYF. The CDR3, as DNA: TGTGCCAGCAGCTTTGGCGGGAGGGATACGCAGTATTTT.

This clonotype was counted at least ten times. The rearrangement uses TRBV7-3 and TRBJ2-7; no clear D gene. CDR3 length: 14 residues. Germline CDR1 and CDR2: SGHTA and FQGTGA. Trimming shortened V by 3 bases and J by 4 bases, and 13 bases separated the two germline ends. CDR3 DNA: TGTGCCAGCAGCTTTGACCCCGCTAAATACGAGCAGTACTTC. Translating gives CASSFDPAKYEQYF.

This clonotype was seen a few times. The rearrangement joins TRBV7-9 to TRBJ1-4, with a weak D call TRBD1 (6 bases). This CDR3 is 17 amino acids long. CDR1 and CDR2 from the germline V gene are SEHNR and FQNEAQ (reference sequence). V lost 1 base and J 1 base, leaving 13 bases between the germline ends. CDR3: CASSLGTGAITNEKLFF. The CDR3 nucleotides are TGTGCCAGCAGCTTAGGCACGGGGGCGATAACTAATGAAAAACTGTTTTTT.

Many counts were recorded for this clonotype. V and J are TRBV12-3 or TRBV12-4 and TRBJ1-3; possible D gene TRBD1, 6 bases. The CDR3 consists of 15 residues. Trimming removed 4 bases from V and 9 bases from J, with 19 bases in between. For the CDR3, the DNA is TGTGCCAGCAGTTCTCGGGGGACACTGGAAAGCACCATATATTTT. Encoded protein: CASSSRGTLESTIYF.